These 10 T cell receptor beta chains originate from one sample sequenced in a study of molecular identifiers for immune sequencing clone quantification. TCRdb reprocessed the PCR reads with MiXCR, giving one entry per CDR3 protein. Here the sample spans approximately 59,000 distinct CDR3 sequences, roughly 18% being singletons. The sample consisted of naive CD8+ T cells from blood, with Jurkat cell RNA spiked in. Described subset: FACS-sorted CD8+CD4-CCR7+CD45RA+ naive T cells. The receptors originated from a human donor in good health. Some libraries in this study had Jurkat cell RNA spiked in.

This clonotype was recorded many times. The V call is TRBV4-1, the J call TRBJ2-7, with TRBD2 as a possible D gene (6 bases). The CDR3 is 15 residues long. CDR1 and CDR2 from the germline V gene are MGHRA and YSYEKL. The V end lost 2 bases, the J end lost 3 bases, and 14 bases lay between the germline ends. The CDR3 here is CASSQRDSYFYEQYF. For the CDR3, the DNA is TGCGCCAGCAGCCAACGGGACTCCTATTTCTACGAGCAGTACTTC.

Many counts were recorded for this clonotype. The CDR3 coding sequence is TGTGCCAGCAGTTTGGAGACAGCCCATATTCAGTACTTC. It encodes CASSLETAHIQYF. V is TRBV27 and J is TRBJ2-4, with TRBD1 as a possible D gene (5 bases). Germline CDR1 is MNHEY and CDR2 is SMNVEV (reference sequence). Trimming pared 3 bases from V and 10 bases from J, leaving 13 bases between. This CDR3 comprises 13 residues.

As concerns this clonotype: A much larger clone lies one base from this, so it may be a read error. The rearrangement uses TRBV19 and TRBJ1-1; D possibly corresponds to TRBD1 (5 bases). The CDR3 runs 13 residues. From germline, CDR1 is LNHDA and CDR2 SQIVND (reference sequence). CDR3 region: CTSGMTVRTEAFF. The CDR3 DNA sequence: TGTACCAGTGGAATGACAGTCCGCACTGAAGCTTTCTTT.

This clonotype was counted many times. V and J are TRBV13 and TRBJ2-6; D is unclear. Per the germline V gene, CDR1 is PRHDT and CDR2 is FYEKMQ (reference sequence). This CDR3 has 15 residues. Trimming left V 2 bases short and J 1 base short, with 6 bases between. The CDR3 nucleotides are TGTGCCAGCAGCTTACTAGGGTCTGGGGCCAACGTCCTGACTTTC. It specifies CASSLLGSGANVLTF.

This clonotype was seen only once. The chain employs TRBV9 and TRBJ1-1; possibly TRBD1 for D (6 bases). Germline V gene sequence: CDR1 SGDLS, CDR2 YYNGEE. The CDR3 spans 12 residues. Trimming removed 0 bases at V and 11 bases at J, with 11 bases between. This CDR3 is CASSVEGGRAFF. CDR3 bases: TGTGCCAGCAGCGTAGAGGGGGGGAGGGCTTTCTTT.

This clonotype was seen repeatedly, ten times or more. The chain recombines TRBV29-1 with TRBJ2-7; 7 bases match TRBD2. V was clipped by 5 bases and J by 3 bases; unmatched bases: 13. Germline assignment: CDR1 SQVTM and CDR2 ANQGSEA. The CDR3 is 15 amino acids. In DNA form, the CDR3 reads TGCAGCGTTAACGGTTGGACATCGGGGGGCTACGAGCAGTACTTC. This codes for CSVNGWTSGGYEQYF.

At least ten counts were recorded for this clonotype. The CDR3 protein is CATGTSSTDTQYF. The DNA for the CDR3 is TGTGCCACCGGGACTAGTAGCACAGATACGCAGTATTTT. This chain joins TRBV10-3 and TRBJ2-3, with 8 bases lining up with TRBD2. Trimming at V came to 10 bases and at J to 0 bases, leaving 3 bases not matched to a gene. Germline assignment: CDR1 ENHRY and CDR2 SYGVKD. The CDR3 length is 13 residues.

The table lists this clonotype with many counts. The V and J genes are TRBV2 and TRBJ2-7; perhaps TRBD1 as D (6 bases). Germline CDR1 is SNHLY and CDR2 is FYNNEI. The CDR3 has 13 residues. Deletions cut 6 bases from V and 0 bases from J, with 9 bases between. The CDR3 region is CASRQGSSYEQYF. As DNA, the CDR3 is TGTGCCAGCAGGCAGGGGAGCTCCTACGAGCAGTACTTC.

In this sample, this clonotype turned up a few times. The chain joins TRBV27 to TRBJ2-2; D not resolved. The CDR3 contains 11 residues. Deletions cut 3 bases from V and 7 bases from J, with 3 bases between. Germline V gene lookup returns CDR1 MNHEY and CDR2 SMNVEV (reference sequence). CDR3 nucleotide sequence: TGTGCCAGCAGTTTTGTCGGGGAGCTGTTTTTT. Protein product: CASSFVGELFF.

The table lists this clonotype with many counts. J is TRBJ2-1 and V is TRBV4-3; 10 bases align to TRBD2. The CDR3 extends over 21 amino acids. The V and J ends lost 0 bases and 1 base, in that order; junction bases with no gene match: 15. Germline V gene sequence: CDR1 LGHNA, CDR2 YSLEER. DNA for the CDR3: TGCGCCAGCAGCCAAGATGTGGGTAGCGGGAGGTCCGGAGCTTCCTACAATGAGCAGTTCTTC. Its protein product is CASSQDVGSGRSGASYNEQFF.